Presented here are 4 T cell receptor beta chains from one specimen sequenced in a study of T cells after yellow fever vaccination. Via MiXCR, TCRdb re-called the 5' RACE reads, giving one row per CDR3 protein. The sample holds about 310,000 distinct CDR3 sequences, around 3.9% seen once. The sample in question was PBMCs, obtained on the day of the yellow fever booster vaccination. All receptors derive from a man aged 18 to 30 who received the YFV17D yellow fever vaccine.

This clonotype was counted ten times or more. The chain uses TRBV27 and TRBJ2-7, with D tentatively TRBD2 (5 bases). The length of the CDR3 is 13 residues. Looked up from germline, CDR1 is MNHEY and CDR2 is SMNVEV (reference sequence). V was clipped by 5 bases and J by 2 bases, with 10 bases between them. In DNA, the CDR3 is TGTGCCAGCAGTCTCCGGGGTCCCTACGAGCAGTACGTC. As protein: CASSLRGPYEQYV.

Ten or more counts support this clonotype. The chain links TRBV20-1 to TRBJ2-3, with D maybe TRBD2 (6 bases). The CDR3 has 15 amino acids. Per the germline V gene, CDR1 is DFQATT and CDR2 is SNEGSKA (reference sequence). Trimming left V 1 base short and J 1 base short, with 12 bases between. The CDR3 DNA is TGCAGTGCTAGAGTTCCAGAGCGGGGCACAGATACGCAGTATTTT. Translation: CSARVPERGTDTQYF.

This clonotype was detected many times. The V and J genes are TRBV3-1 and TRBJ2-1, with 7 positions matching TRBD2. CDR1 and CDR2 from the germline V gene are LGHDT and YNNKEL (reference sequence). V was pared by 8 bases and J by 10 bases, with 20 bases of the junction left unmatched. This CDR3 contains 16 residues. CDR3 protein: CASQTRVAGPSGEQFF. The CDR3 nucleotides are TGTGCCAGCCAAACGAGAGTAGCGGGTCCCTCGGGGGAGCAGTTCTTC.

This clonotype was counted many times. The V call is TRBV12-3 or TRBV12-4, the J call TRBJ2-5; D is possibly TRBD2 (6 bases). Trimming shortened V by 5 bases and J by 4 bases, and 11 bases separated the two germline ends. This CDR3 is 13 amino acids long. The CDR3 protein is CASSVLAGETQYF. DNA of the CDR3: TGTGCCAGCAGTGTACTAGCTGGAGAGACCCAGTACTTC.